This T cell receptor (beta chain) was sequenced during a study of T cells in women clearing cervical HPV infection. Germline V gene sequence: CDR1 SGHVS, CDR2 FQNEAQ. Deletions cut 5 bases from V and 2 bases from J, with 19 bases between. This CDR3 is 17 amino acids long. The assay was immunoSEQ multiplex PCR, and TCRdb's table has in-frame clones only and misses some. The table lists tens of thousands of clones. Regarding this clone: The read finishes 3 residues shy of the CDR3 end, and the germline J gene is used to complete it.

The sequenced sample consisted of blood buffy coat. The chain links TRBV7-8 to TRBJ2-1; maybe TRBD1 (6 bases). The receptor was isolated from a woman aged 18-69 years with a cervical HPV16 infection that either progressed to CIN3+ or cleared (not recorded which). CDR3 DNA (partial): TGTGCCAGCAGCCCGGTTGGGGGCCTGACGGCCTACAATGAG. Translated: CASSPVGGLTAYNE. The CDR3 reads in full as CASSPVGGLTAYNEQFF.